Each of the 26 T cell receptor beta chains below was sequenced from the same sample in a study of T-cell memory formation after mild COVID-19. TCRdb re-analysed the 5' RACE reads in MiXCR, keeping a single row per CDR3 protein. The data hold approximately 340,000 distinct CDR3 sequences, with approximately 12% observed a single time. The sample consisted of PBMCs or a T cell subset sorted from them (not recorded which). The receptors come from a young man who had mild COVID-19 (a few samples of this study predate the infection). Cell type and time point are not known.

The rearrangement uses TRBV29-1 and TRBJ2-5; D may be TRBD1 (6 bases). Trimming cost V 6 bases and J 7 bases, with 18 bases left between them. This CDR3 comprises 13 residues. Germline V gives CDR1 SQVTM, CDR2 ANQGSEA. CDR3 DNA: TGCAGCGTCCGTCAACAGGGTCTGGTGACCCAGTACTTC. Amino acids: CSVRQQGLVTQYF. Full variable domain (rest looked up from reference TRBV29-1 and TRBJ2-5): SAVISQKPSRDICQRGTSLTIQCQVDSQVTMMFWYRQQPGQSLTLIATANQGSEATYESGFVIDKFPISRPNLTFSTLTVSNMSPEDSSIYLCSVRQQGLVTQYFGPGTRLLVL.

This clonotype turned up a few times. The genes are TRBV5-4 and TRBJ2-3; tentatively, D is TRBD1 (6 bases). The CDR3 totals 14 residues. Germline V gives CDR1 SGHNT, CDR2 YYREEE (reference sequence). Trimming left V 7 bases short and J 4 bases short, with 16 bases between. DNA for the CDR3: TGTGCCAGCCTTCTAGGGGGAAACGCAGATACGCAGTATTTT. Protein: CASLLGGNADTQYF. The full variable domain, completed using reference TRBV5-4 and TRBJ2-3, is ETGVTQSPTHLIKTRGQQVTLRCSSQSGHNTVSWYQQALGQGPQFIFQYYREEENGRGNFPPRFSGLQFPNYSSELNVNALELDDSALYLCASLLGGNADTQYFGPGTRLTVL.

The sample holds a few counts of this clonotype. The genes are TRBV13 and TRBJ2-1, with 7 nucleotides matching TRBD2. Losses at the gene ends were 0 bases for V and 3 bases for J; bases not matched to a gene: 5. Per germline, CDR1 PRHDT and CDR2 FYEKMQ (reference sequence). The CDR3 consists of 16 residues. The CDR3 DNA reads as TGTGCCAGCAGCTTAGGGGGAGCGGGATTCTACAATGAGCAGTTCTTC. This translates into CASSLGGAGFYNEQFF.

This clonotype was seen only a few times. The V call is TRBV7-3, the J call TRBJ1-5; 7 bases map to TRBD1. Germline CDR1 and CDR2: SGHTA and FQGTGA. Unmatched junction bases numbered 9, after V lost 4 bases and J lost 9 bases. The CDR3 is 14 residues long. The CDR3 coding sequence is TGTGCCAGCAGCTCAGGGGGTGCTGCGGCGCCCCAGCATTTT. Translated, it gives CASSSGGAAAPQHF. Variable domain in full (rest from reference TRBV7-3 and TRBJ1-5): GAGVSQTPSNKVTEKGKYVELRCDPISGHTALYWYRQSLGQGPEFLIYFQGTGAADDSGLPNDRFFAVRPEGSVSTLKIQRTERGDSAVYLCASSSGGAAAPQHFGDGTRLSIL.

This clonotype was seen ten or more times. This chain links TRBV7-2 with TRBJ1-5; D uncertain. Per the germline V gene, CDR1 is SGHTA and CDR2 is FQGNSA. The CDR3 totals 12 residues. Trimming shortened V by 2 bases and J by 6 bases, and 5 bases separated the two germline ends. CDR3 sequence (DNA): TGTGCCAGCAGCTTACCACTTCAGCCCCAGCATTTT. This gives the protein CASSLPLQPQHF.

This clonotype was seen many times. The chain recombines TRBV5-1 with TRBJ2-1, with TRBD2 matching over 7 bases. From germline, CDR1 is SGHRS and CDR2 YFSETQ. The V and J ends lost 4 bases and 0 bases, in that order; junction bases with no gene match: 4. The length of the CDR3 is 15 residues. The CDR3: CASSPGGSSYNEQFF. For the CDR3, the DNA is TGCGCCAGCAGCCCCGGGGGGAGCTCCTACAATGAGCAGTTCTTC.

In its sample, this clonotype was seen a few times. The chain uses TRBV27 and TRBJ2-2, with TRBD1 as a possible D gene (6 bases). Trimming left V 7 bases short and J 4 bases short, with 22 bases between. The CDR3 runs to 17 residues. CDR1 MNHEY and CDR2 SMNVEV come from the germline V gene (reference sequence). DNA of the CDR3: TGTGCCAGCAAATCCCTAGGGAACAGGGCTGGCACCGGGGAGCTGTTTTTT. Protein: CASKSLGNRAGTGELFF.

The chain links TRBV6-2 or TRBV6-3 to TRBJ2-7, with D tentatively TRBD2 (6 bases). This CDR3 has 11 residues. Germline loops: CDR1 MNHEY, CDR2 SVGEGT. CDR3 loop: CASGVSYEQYF. CDR3 bases: TGTGCTTCGGGGGTTTCCTACGAGCAGTACTTC.

CDR3 coding DNA: TGCGCCAGCAGTTCTAGGTCTTGGAACTATGGCTACACCTTC. Translating gives CASSSRSWNYGYTF. The V call is TRBV10-2, the J call TRBJ1-2; D unclear. V was clipped by 5 bases and J by 2 bases, with 12 bases between them. From germline, CDR1 is WSHSY and CDR2 SAAADI. This CDR3 has 14 amino acids.

The rearrangement uses TRBV6-5 and TRBJ2-1; 9 nucleotides line up with TRBD1. V lost 1 base and J lost 7; bases outside the gene matches: 8. This CDR3 is built from 16 residues. The germline V gene encodes CDR1 MNHEY and CDR2 SVGAGI. CDR3 DNA sequence: TGTGCCAGCAGTTACTTCGTGGGACAGGGAGGAAATGAGCAGTTCTTC. It is translated as CASSYFVGQGGNEQFF.

V is TRBV19 and J is TRBJ2-7; weak D call: TRBD2 (5 bases). Trimming pared 3 bases from V and 0 bases from J, leaving 15 bases between. CDR1 and CDR2 (germline): LNHDA, SQIVND (reference sequence). The CDR3 runs 16 residues. CDR3 sequence (DNA): TGTGCCAGTAGTATCTTTTATGAGAGGGCCTCCTACGAGCAGTACTTC. This translates into CASSIFYERASYEQYF.

The V call is TRBV6-6, the J call TRBJ1-5, with D possibly being TRBD1 (6 bases). The germline CDR1 and CDR2 sequences are MNHNY and SVGAGI (reference sequence). The CDR3 runs 15 residues. V was shortened by 0 bases and J by 0 bases, with 6 bases between the two germline ends. CDR3 DNA sequence: TGTGCCAGCAGTTACTCACAGGGTAGCAATCAGCCCCAGCATTTT. The encoded protein is CASSYSQGSNQPQHF.

This clonotype occurred a few times. The chain links TRBV28 to TRBJ2-7; 9 bases agree with TRBD1. CDR3 length: 16 amino acids. J was trimmed by 0 bases and V by 5 bases; bases with no gene match: 8. Per germline, CDR1 MDHEN and CDR2 SYDVKM. The CDR3: CASSPLDRGRSYEQYV. Here the CDR3 DNA reads TGTGCCAGCAGTCCTTTGGACAGGGGACGCTCCTACGAGCAGTACGTC.

V usage is TRBV4-2 and J usage is TRBJ2-3, with a possible D match to TRBD2 (7 bases). V was trimmed by 3 bases and J by 5 bases, leaving 21 bases between them. The CDR3 loop spans 17 amino acids. The germline gives CDR1 LGHNA, CDR2 YNFKEQ. As DNA, the CDR3 is TGTGCCAGCAGCCAGAACTGGGGGGGCGAGGGTGGAGATACGCAGTATTTT. It encodes CASSQNWGGEGGDTQYF.

V usage is TRBV4-2 and J usage is TRBJ2-6; D unresolved. This CDR3 comprises 16 residues. V lost 6 bases to trimming and J lost 0 bases, with 12 bases between them. The germline CDR1 and CDR2 sequences are LGHNA and YNFKEQ. The CDR3 DNA sequence: TGTGCCAGCAGGGAACTTGCTAGCTCTGGGGCCAACGTCCTGACTTTC. This sequence encodes CASRELASSGANVLTF.

This chain links TRBV24-1 with TRBJ2-1, with TRBD1 identical over 10 bases. J gave up 3 bases and V 4 bases, and 5 bases lay outside the gene matches. CDR1 is KGHDR and CDR2 is SFDVKD in the germline V gene. The CDR3 totals 16 residues. In nucleotides, the CDR3 is TGTGCCACCAGTGACCTCGGGACAGGGGACTACAATGAGCAGTTCTTC. Translated, it gives CATSDLGTGDYNEQFF.

The chain joins TRBV7-2 to TRBJ2-5; tentative D call: TRBD2 (7 bases). Looked up from germline, CDR1 is SGHTA and CDR2 is FQGNSA. The germline V and J ends were trimmed by 1 base and 7 bases, with 13 bases remaining between them. CDR3 length: 14 amino acids. Written as DNA, the CDR3 is TGTGCCAGCAGCTTAGTCGGGGGGCCTGGGACCCAGTACTTC. Translating it yields CASSLVGGPGTQYF.

V gene TRBV4-3 combines with J gene TRBJ2-1; D is undetermined. V was shortened by 0 bases and J by 1 base, with 10 bases between the two germline ends. Germline CDR1 LGHNA, CDR2 YSLEER. This CDR3 has 16 amino acids. The CDR3: CASSQEHSPSYNEQFF. The CDR3 coding sequence is TGCGCCAGCAGCCAAGAACACAGCCCTTCCTACAATGAGCAGTTCTTC.

This clonotype was observed at least ten times. Relative to the germline gene, one junction end is altered; a read error may explain this. The chain is built from TRBV6-2 or TRBV6-3 and TRBJ2-7; D is undetermined. Per the germline V gene, CDR1 is MNHEY and CDR2 is SVGEGT. The CDR3 length is 11 residues. The CDR3 nucleotides read TGTGCCAGCAGTCACTCCTACGAGCAGTACTTC. Translation: CASSHSYEQYF.

The gene calls are TRBV5-4 and TRBJ1-1, with 9 positions matching TRBD1. Germline CDR1 reads SGHNT; CDR2 reads YYREEE (reference sequence). CDR3 size: 15 residues. The ends lost 4 bases at V and 4 bases at J; junction bases unmatched: 8. The CDR3 sequence is CASSPRDREGTEAFF. CDR3 in DNA: TGTGCCAGCAGCCCTCGGGACAGGGAAGGCACTGAAGCTTTCTTT.

This clonotype was seen only a few times. V gene TRBV6-5 combines with J gene TRBJ2-5; 8 nucleotides match TRBD1. CDR3 size: 12 residues. The ends lost 7 bases at V and 4 bases at J; junction bases unmatched: 2. The germline CDR1 and CDR2 sequences are MNHEY and SVGAGI. The CDR3 DNA follows: TGTGCCAGCAAGACAGGGGTAGAGACCCAGTACTTC. Translation gives CASKTGVETQYF.

This clonotype was detected a few times. The gene calls are TRBV10-3 and TRBJ1-5; the D gene is possibly TRBD1 (6 bases). The germline CDR1 and CDR2 sequences are ENHRY and SYGVKD. The CDR3 runs to 13 residues. V lost 4 bases to trimming and J lost 4 bases, with 8 bases between them. The CDR3: CAISGTENQPQHF. As DNA, the CDR3 is TGTGCCATCAGTGGGACAGAGAATCAGCCCCAGCATTTT.

The genes are TRBV7-6 and TRBJ2-1; 10 nucleotides match TRBD2. Trimming cost V 3 bases and J 9 bases; bases outside gene matches: 14. Germline loops: CDR1 SGHVS, CDR2 FNYEAQ. The CDR3 loop spans 17 amino acids. The CDR3 protein is CASSFIAGGLRGGEQFF. The DNA for the CDR3 is TGTGCCAGCAGCTTCATAGCGGGGGGACTTCGGGGTGGTGAGCAGTTCTTC.

This clonotype was seen at least ten times. The gene calls are TRBV4-2 and TRBJ1-1; D gene unclear. Germline CDR1 reads LGHNA; CDR2 reads YNFKEQ. The CDR3 totals 14 residues. V lost 0 bases, J lost 5 bases, and 10 bases lay in between. The CDR3 DNA follows: TGTGCCAGCAGCCAAGATTCTACTGCTACTGAAGCTTTCTTT. This codes for CASSQDSTATEAFF.

J is TRBJ2-2 and V is TRBV5-1; 7 nucleotides line up with TRBD1. The CDR3 consists of 15 residues. The V gene end was trimmed by 3 bases and the J gene end by 0 bases; junction bases not matched to a gene: 2. Per germline, CDR1 SGHRS and CDR2 YFSETQ. The chain's CDR3 is CASSSGQANTGELFF. CDR3 DNA: TGCGCCAGCAGCTCCGGACAGGCGAACACCGGGGAGCTGTTTTTT.

The chain joins TRBV7-3 to TRBJ2-5; 8 bases align to TRBD1. With 4 bases clipped from V and 2 bases from J, the junction kept 6 bases outside the gene matches. CDR1 SGHTA and CDR2 FQGTGA come from the germline V gene. The CDR3 consists of 15 residues. CDR3 in amino acids: CASSSTGGLQETQYF. DNA of the CDR3: TGTGCCAGCAGCTCAACAGGGGGGCTACAAGAGACCCAGTACTTC.